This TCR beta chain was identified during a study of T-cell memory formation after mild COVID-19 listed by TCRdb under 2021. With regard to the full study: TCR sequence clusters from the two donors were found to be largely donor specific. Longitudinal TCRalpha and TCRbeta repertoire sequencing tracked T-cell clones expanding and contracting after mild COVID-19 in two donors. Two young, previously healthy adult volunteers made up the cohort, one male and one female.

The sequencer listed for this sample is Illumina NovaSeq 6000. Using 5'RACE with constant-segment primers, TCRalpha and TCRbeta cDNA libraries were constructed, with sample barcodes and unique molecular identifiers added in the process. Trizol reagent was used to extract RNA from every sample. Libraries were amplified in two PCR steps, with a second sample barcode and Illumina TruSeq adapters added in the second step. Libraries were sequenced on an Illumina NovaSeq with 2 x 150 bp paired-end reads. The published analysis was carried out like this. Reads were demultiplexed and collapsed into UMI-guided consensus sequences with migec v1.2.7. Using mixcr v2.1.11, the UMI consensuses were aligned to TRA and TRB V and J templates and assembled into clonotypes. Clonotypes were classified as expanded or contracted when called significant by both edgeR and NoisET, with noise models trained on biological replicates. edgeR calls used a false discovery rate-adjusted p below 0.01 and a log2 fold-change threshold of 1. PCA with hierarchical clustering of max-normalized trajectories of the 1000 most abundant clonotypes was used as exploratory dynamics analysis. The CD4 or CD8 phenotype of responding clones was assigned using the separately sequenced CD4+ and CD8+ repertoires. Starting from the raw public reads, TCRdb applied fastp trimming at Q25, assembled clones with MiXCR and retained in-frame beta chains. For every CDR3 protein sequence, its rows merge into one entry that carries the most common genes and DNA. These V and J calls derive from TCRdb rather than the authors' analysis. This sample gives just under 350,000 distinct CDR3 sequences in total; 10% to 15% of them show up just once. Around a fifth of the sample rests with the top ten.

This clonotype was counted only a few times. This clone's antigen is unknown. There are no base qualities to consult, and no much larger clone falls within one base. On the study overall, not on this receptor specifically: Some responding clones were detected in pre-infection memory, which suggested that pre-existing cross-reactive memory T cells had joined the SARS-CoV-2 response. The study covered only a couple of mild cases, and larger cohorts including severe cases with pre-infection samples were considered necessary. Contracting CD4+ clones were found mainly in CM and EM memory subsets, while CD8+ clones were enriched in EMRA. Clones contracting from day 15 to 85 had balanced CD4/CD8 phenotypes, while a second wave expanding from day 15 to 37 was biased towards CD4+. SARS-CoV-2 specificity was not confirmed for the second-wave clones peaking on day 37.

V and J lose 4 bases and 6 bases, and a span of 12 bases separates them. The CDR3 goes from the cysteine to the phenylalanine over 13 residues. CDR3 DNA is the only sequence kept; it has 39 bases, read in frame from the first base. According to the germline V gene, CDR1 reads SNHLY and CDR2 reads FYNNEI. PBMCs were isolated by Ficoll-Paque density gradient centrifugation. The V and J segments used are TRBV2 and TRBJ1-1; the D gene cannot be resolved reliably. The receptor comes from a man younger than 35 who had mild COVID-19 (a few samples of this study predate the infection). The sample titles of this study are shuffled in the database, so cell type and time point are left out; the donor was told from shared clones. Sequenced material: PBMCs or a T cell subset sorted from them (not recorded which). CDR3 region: CASSVWGSPEAFF. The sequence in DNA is TGTGCCAGCAGTGTATGGGGTAGCCCTGAAGCTTTCTTT.